Listed here are 21 T cell receptor beta chains from one sample, sequenced in a study of graft-versus-host responses after intestinal transplantation. Produced via immunoSEQ multiplex PCR; TCRdb's table is partial and in-frame only. The sample yields about 63,000 clones, around 90% seen once. Graft tissue was processed to release intraepithelial and lamina propria lymphocytes. Sequencing was performed on ileum tissue, taken 350 to 400 days after transplant. Receptors originate from a human patient who received an intestinal transplant, so some T cells may come from the graft donor.

The rearrangement joins TRBV7-7 to TRBJ2-2, with D perhaps TRBD1 or TRBD2 (5 bases each). This CDR3 region has 15 residues. Germline assignment: CDR1 SSHAT and CDR2 FNYEAQ (reference sequence). V dropped 3 bases and J dropped 3 bases, with 11 bases sitting between them. DNA for the CDR3: TGTGCCAGCAGCTTCTACAAGGGACACACCGGGGAGCTGTTTTTT. Translating gives CASSFYKGHTGELFF.

This chain links TRBV5-1 with TRBJ2-2; 8 bases match TRBD2. The CDR3 contains 14 residues. The J segment lost 0 bases and the V segment lost 8 bases, leaving 3 bases of the junction unmatched. Germline-derived CDR1 and CDR2 are SGHRS and YFSETQ. The CDR3 sequence is CARFSGANTGELFF. CDR3 nucleotide sequence: TGCGCCAGATTTAGCGGGGCGAACACCGGGGAGCTGTTTTTT.

Only one count was recorded for this clone. This chain links TRBV18 with TRBJ1-1; D possibly corresponds to TRBD1 (6 bases). Germline lookup yields CDR1 KGHSH and CDR2 LQKENI. The V end was cut by 6 bases, the J end by 1 base, with 9 bases between. There are 13 residues in the CDR3. The chain's CDR3 is CASSGGTNTEAFF. CDR3 nucleotides: TGTGCCAGCTCCGGGGGCACGAACACTGAAGCTTTCTTT.

This clone was observed a single time. The chain links TRBV15 to TRBJ1-3, with D unresolved. Per germline, CDR1 LNHNV and CDR2 YYDKDF (reference sequence). CDR3 length: 14 residues. Trimming pared 4 bases from V and 0 bases from J, leaving 7 bases between. CDR3 region: CATSIGSSGNTIYF. Written as DNA, the CDR3 is TGTGCCACCAGCATTGGGAGCTCTGGAAACACCATATATTTT.

V is TRBV6-1 and J is TRBJ1-2; TRBD1 aligns across 7 bases. This CDR3 has 14 residues. V lost 1 base and J lost 5; bases outside the gene matches: 4. Germline CDR1 is MNHNS and CDR2 is SASEGT. The CDR3 sequence: CASSEDRGPYGYTF. In nucleotides, the CDR3 is TGTGCCAGCAGTGAAGACAGGGGTCCATATGGCTACACCTTC.

This clone was detected once. The V and J genes are TRBV30 and TRBJ1-1; D not certain. The V end was cut by 5 bases, the J end by 7 bases, with 8 bases between. CDR3 length: 10 amino acids. From germline, CDR1 is GTSNPN and CDR2 SVGIG (reference sequence). CDR3 residues: CAWFQVEAFF. Here the CDR3 DNA reads TGTGCCTGGTTTCAGGTTGAAGCTTTCTTT.

V and J are TRBV29-1 and TRBJ2-3, with 12 bases lining up with TRBD2. Germline V lookup: CDR1 SQVTM, CDR2 ANQGSEA. The V gene end was trimmed by 4 bases and the J gene end by 7 bases; junction bases not matched to a gene: 6. This CDR3 contains 14 residues. CDR3 DNA: TGCAGCGTTGCCCTAGCGGGAGGGCCTAATACGCAGTATTTT. Its protein is CSVALAGGPNTQYF.

The CDR3 DNA reads as TGTGCCAGCAGCCTTAGCGGACCCAACACCGGGGAGCTGTTTTTT. Translated, it gives CASSLSGPNTGELFF. The chain is built from TRBV4-2 and TRBJ2-2, with a weak D call TRBD2 (6 bases). Germline V gives CDR1 LGHNA, CDR2 YNFKEQ. This CDR3 spans 15 amino acids. V lost 4 bases and J 2 bases, leaving 11 bases between the germline ends.

The CDR3 DNA follows: TGCGCCAGCAGCTGGGTGGGAACCGGGGAGCTGTTTTTT. It translates to CASSWVGTGELFF. The chain uses TRBV5-1 and TRBJ2-2; D ambiguous. Trimming stripped 3 bases from V and 5 bases from J, with 8 bases between. The germline gives CDR1 SGHRS, CDR2 YFSETQ. This CDR3 comprises 13 residues.

The chain recombines TRBV7-3 with TRBJ2-2; TRBD2 matches at 8 bases. The CDR3 runs to 19 residues. Unmatched junction bases numbered 14, after V lost 3 bases and J lost 2 bases. Germline V gene sequence: CDR1 SGHTA, CDR2 FQGTGA. Here the CDR3 DNA reads TGTGCCAGCAGCTTCATCCCTCATTCGGGGGGGACAAACACCGGGGAGCTGTTTTTT. Amino acid sequence: CASSFIPHSGGTNTGELFF.

The rearrangement uses TRBV2 and TRBJ2-7, with D uncertain. The CDR3 covers 13 residues. Germline CDR1 is SNHLY and CDR2 is FYNNEI. CDR3 coding DNA: TGTGCTGTTCTGGGCCTATCAAAAGGGGAGCAGTACTTC. It translates to CAVLGLSKGEQYF.

J is TRBJ2-1 and V is TRBV5-4; D not certain. Germline V gene lookup returns CDR1 SGHNT and CDR2 YYREEE (reference sequence). V shed 0 bases and J shed 1 base, with 11 bases lying between them. The CDR3 sequence is 16 residues long. For the CDR3, the DNA is TGTGCCAGCAGCTTGGAGGGCCCGAGGTCCTACAATGAGCAGTTCTTC. This codes for CASSLEGPRSYNEQFF. Full variable domain (outside the CDR3, taken from reference TRBV5-4 and TRBJ2-1): ETGVTQSPTHLIKTRGQQVTLRCSSQSGHNTVSWYQQALGQGPQFIFQYYREEENGRGNFPPRFSGLQFPNYSSELNVNALELDDSALYLCASSLEGPRSYNEQFFGPGTRLTVL.

The rearrangement uses TRBV15 and TRBJ2-7; 10 positions agree with TRBD1. V was pared by 1 base and J by 3 bases, with 0 bases of the junction left unmatched. The CDR3 spans 14 residues. Germline CDR1 is LNHNV and CDR2 is YYDKDF (reference sequence). The CDR3 is CATSRGDRGYEQYF. The CDR3 DNA sequence: TGTGCCACCAGCAGAGGGGACAGGGGCTACGAGCAGTACTTC.

V gene TRBV6-1 combines with J gene TRBJ1-6; D gene unclear. CDR3 size: 15 residues. Germline V gives CDR1 MNHNS, CDR2 SASEGT. The V end lost 7 bases, the J end lost 10 bases, and 20 bases lay between the germline ends. CDR3 nucleotides: TGTGCCAGCATAATAACGCCAGGCATTATGTCACCCCTCCACTTT. This sequence encodes CASIITPGIMSPLHF.

The CDR3 region is CSVEDGRTNQETQYF. CDR3 DNA sequence: TGCAGCGTTGAAGATGGACGGACTAATCAAGAGACCCAGTACTTC. The V call is TRBV29-1, the J call TRBJ2-5, with D possibly being TRBD2 (6 bases). This CDR3 comprises 15 residues. Germline loops: CDR1 SQVTM, CDR2 ANQGSEA. Deletions cut 0 bases from V and 2 bases from J, with 13 bases between.

The V gene is TRBV7-3, the J gene TRBJ2-7; 8 nucleotides line up with TRBD2. With 3 bases clipped from V and 0 bases from J, the junction kept 4 bases outside the gene matches. Germline V CDR1 and CDR2: SGHTA, FQGTGA. CDR3 size: 15 residues. The CDR3 loop reads CASSLTGTSSYEQYF. The CDR3 bases are TGTGCCAGCAGCTTGACCGGGACTAGCTCCTACGAGCAGTACTTC.

The CDR3 DNA sequence: TGTGCCAGCAGGTGGACAGCCCACCAAGAGACCCAGTACTTC. Its translation is CASRWTAHQETQYF. This chain joins TRBV28 and TRBJ2-5; D perhaps matches TRBD1 (6 bases). Per the germline V gene, CDR1 is MDHEN and CDR2 is SYDVKM. V was shortened by 6 bases and J by 0 bases, with 11 bases between the two germline ends. The CDR3 length is 14 residues.

The chain links TRBV6-1 to TRBJ2-7; TRBD1 might be the D (6 bases). Germline V gives CDR1 MNHNS, CDR2 SASEGT. This CDR3 is 14 amino acids long. Trimming left V 1 base short and J 3 bases short, with 10 bases between. CDR3 sequence: CASSEVDSFYEQYF. DNA of the CDR3: TGTGCCAGCAGTGAAGTGGACAGCTTCTACGAGCAGTACTTC.

The CDR3 DNA follows: TGTGCCAGCAGTTTATTCGCAAGGGGGGGGCAGAATCAGCCCCAGCATTTT. As protein: CASSLFARGGQNQPQHF. V and J are TRBV28 and TRBJ1-5; D possibly corresponds to TRBD1 (6 bases). V was cut by 1 base and J by 4 bases, with 17 bases left in between. CDR3 length: 17 amino acids. CDR1 and CDR2 (germline): MDHEN, SYDVKM.

The gene calls are TRBV6-5 and TRBJ2-1; the D gene is possibly TRBD1 (5 bases). Trimming stripped 4 bases from V and 0 bases from J, with 10 bases between. CDR1 and CDR2 from the germline V gene are MNHEY and SVGAGI. The CDR3 has 15 amino acids. The CDR3 region is CASSSDRSSYNEQFF. The DNA of the CDR3 is TGTGCCAGCAGTTCCGACAGAAGCTCCTACAATGAGCAGTTCTTC.

The genes are TRBV28 and TRBJ1-2, with 8 nucleotides matching TRBD1. This CDR3 is 16 amino acids long. Germline lookup yields CDR1 MDHEN and CDR2 SYDVKM. V lost 4 bases and J lost 7; bases outside the gene matches: 14. The CDR3 DNA sequence: TGTGCCAGCAGTTCGGAACCCAAAGGACAGGGTCGTGGCTACACCTTC. It codes for CASSSEPKGQGRGYTF.